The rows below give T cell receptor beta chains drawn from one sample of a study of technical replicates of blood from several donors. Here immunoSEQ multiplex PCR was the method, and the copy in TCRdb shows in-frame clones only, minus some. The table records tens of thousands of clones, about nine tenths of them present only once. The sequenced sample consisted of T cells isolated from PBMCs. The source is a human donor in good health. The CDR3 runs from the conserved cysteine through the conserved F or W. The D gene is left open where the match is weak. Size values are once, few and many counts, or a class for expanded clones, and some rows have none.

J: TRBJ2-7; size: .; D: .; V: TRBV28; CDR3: CASSYSGDYEQYF; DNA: TGTGCCAGCAGTTACAGCGGAGACTACGAGCAGTACTTC
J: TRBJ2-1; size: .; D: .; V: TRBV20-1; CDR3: CSAISHNEQFF; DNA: TGCAGTGCTATCAGTCACAATGAGCAGTTCTTC
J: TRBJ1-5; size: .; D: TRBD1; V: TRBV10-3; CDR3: CATWSGGDQPQHF; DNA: TGTGCCACCTGGTCAGGGGGAGATCAGCCCCAGCATTTT
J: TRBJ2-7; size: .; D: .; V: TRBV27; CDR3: CASSLGPRREQYF; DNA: TGTGCCAGCAGTTTAGGGCCAAGGCGCGAGCAGTACTTC
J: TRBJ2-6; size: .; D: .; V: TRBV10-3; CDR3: CAISEFEALRAGANVLTF; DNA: TGTGCCATCAGTGAGTTTGAGGCCCTCAGGGCTGGGGCCAACGTCCTGACTTTC
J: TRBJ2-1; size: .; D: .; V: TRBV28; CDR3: CASSLRPQGILRNEQFF; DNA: TGTGCCAGCAGCCTACGACCTCAGGGGATTCTACGAAATGAGCAGTTCTTC
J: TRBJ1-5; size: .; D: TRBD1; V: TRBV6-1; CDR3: CASSENLDRLQPQHF; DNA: TGTGCCAGCAGTGAAAATCTGGACAGGCTTCAGCCCCAGCATTTT
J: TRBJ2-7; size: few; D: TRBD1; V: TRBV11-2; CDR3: CASSPPGGVYEQYF; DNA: TGTGCCAGCAGCCCCCCAGGGGGCGTCTACGAGCAGTACTTC
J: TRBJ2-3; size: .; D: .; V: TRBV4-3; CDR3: CASSQEFHGTDTQYF; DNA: TGCGCCAGCAGCCAAGAGTTCCATGGCACAGATACGCAGTATTTT
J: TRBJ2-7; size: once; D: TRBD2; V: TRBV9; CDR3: CASSVEGLAGSYEQYF; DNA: TGTGCCAGCAGCGTAGAGGGGCTAGCGGGATCCTACGAGCAGTACTTC